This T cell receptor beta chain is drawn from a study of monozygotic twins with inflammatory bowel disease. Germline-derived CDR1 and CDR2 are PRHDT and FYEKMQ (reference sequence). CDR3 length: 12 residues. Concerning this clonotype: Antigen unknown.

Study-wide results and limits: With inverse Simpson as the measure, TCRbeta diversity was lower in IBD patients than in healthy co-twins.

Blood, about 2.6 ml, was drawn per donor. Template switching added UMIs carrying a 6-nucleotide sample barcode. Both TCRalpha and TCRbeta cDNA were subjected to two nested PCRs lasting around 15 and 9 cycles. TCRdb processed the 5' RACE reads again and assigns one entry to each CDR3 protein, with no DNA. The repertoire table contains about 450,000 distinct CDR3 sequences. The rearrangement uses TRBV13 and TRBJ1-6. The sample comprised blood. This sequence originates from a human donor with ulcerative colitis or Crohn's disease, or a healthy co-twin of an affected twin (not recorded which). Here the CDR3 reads CASSLGSSPLHF.